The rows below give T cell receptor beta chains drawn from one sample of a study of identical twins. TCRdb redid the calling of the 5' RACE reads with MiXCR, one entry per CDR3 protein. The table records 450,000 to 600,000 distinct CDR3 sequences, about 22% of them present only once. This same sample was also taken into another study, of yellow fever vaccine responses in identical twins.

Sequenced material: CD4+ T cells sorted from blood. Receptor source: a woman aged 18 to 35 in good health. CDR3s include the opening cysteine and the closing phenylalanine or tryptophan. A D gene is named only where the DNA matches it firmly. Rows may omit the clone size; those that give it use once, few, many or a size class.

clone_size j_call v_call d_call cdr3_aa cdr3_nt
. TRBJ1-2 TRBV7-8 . CASSQGLNGGYTF TGTGCCAGCAGCCAAGGGCTAAACGGGGGCTACACCTTC
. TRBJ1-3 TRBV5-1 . CASSKDSPSSGNTIYF TGCGCCAGCAGCAAGGACAGCCCATCCTCTGGAAACACCATATATTTT
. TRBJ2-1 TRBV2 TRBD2 CASSSWTSGRWDVEQFF TGTGCCAGCAGTAGCTGGACTAGCGGGAGGTGGGATGTTGAGCAGTTCTTC
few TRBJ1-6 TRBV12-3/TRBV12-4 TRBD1 CASSLGQGAVAGNSPLHF TGTGCCAGCAGTTTAGGGCAGGGGGCCGTGGCGGGGAATTCACCCCTCCACTTT
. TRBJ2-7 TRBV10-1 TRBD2 CASSEQAGGSYEQYF TGCGCCAGCAGTGAGCAGGCGGGAGGGTCCTACGAGCAGTACTTC
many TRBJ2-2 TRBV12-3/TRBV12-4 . CASSLLRDTGELFF TGTGCCAGCAGTTTACTTCGGGACACCGGGGAGCTGTTTTTT
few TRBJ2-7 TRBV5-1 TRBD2 CASSFLAGKGEQYF TGCGCCAGCAGCTTTTTAGCGGGAAAGGGCGAGCAGTACTTC
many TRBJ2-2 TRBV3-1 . CASSQVRGVYTGELFF TGTGCCAGCAGCCAAGTTCGAGGGGTCTACACCGGGGAGCTGTTTTTT
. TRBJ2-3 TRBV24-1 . CATARTSTDTQYF TGTGCCACCGCCCGGACTAGCACAGATACGCAGTATTTT
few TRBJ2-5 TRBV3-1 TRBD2 CASSPIAGGTETQYF TGTGCCAGCAGCCCGATAGCGGGTGGGACGGAGACCCAGTACTTC
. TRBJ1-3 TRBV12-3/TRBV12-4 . CASRVGQGNENTIYF TGTGCCAGCAGGGTCGGGCAGGGGAACGAAAACACCATATATTTT
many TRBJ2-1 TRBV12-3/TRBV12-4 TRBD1 CASSRTGLDNEQFF TGTGCCAGCAGCAGGACAGGTTTGGACAATGAGCAGTTCTTC
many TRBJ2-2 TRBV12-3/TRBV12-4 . CASSLQGAGELFF TGTGCCAGCAGTTTACAGGGTGCCGGGGAGCTGTTTTTT
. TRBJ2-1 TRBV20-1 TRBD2 CSARVAGFRLAGGSNEQFF TGCAGTGCTAGAGTGGCTGGCTTTCGACTAGCGGGAGGGAGTAATGAGCAGTTCTTC